This T cell receptor beta chain is from a study of technical replicates of blood from a handful of donors. Libraries were prepared by immunoSEQ multiplex PCR; TCRdb keeps only in-frame clonotypes and omits some of them. The sample lists about 14,000 clones, 84% seen once, with about 10% in the top ten. With 1 base clipped from V and 2 bases from J, the junction kept 3 bases outside the gene matches. The CDR3 runs to 15 residues. Germline V gene data show CDR1 as SEHNR and CDR2 as FQNEAQ (reference sequence). The sample consisted of PBMCs. The V gene is TRBV7-9, the J gene TRBJ2-7; 9 positions agree with TRBD1. This TCR derives from a human donor in good health. The DNA of the CDR3 is TGTGCCAGCAGCTTAGGACAGGGGGGTCCCTACGAGCAGTACTTC. Its translation: CASSLGQGGPYEQYF. Based on the CDR3 plus reference TRBV7-9 and TRBJ2-7, the full variable domain is DTGVSQNPRHKITKRGQNVTFRCDPISEHNRLYWYRQTLGQGPEFLTYFQNEAQLEKSRLLSDRFSAERPKGSFSTLEIQRTEQGDSAMYLCASSLGQGGPYEQYFGPGTRLTVT.